One and the same sample provided the 10 T cell receptor beta chains below, sequenced in a study of response to subunit inactivated influenza vaccine. TCRdb reprocessed the RT-PCR reads with MiXCR, giving one entry per CDR3 protein. The sample consists of about 500,000 distinct CDR3 sequences, 16% of them appearing once. The sequencing here drew on CD4+ T cells sorted from PBMCs, taken less than 30 months after vaccination. The receptors shown here come from a man between 45 and 75 years old who received an inactivated influenza vaccine.

This clonotype was observed many times. V is TRBV7-7 and J is TRBJ2-1; D gene ambiguous. The CDR3 extends over 16 amino acids. From germline, CDR1 is SSHAT and CDR2 FNYEAQ (reference sequence). V gave up 5 bases and J gave up 1 base, with 15 bases separating them. The CDR3 is CASSLGHLVSYNEQFF. CDR3 nucleotides: TGTGCCAGCAGCCTAGGGCATCTAGTTTCCTACAATGAGCAGTTCTTC. Looking up the rest from reference TRBV7-7 and TRBJ2-1 gives the full variable domain: GAGVSQSPRYKVTKRGQDVTLRCDPISSHATLYWYQQALGQGPEFLTYFNYEAQPDKSGLPSDRFSAERPEGSISTLTIQRTEQRDSAMYRCASSLGHLVSYNEQFFGPGTRLTVL.

This CDR3 reads CSAADRDSNQPQHF. The CDR3 bases are TGCAGTGCTGCGGACAGGGATAGCAATCAGCCCCAGCATTTT. The chain is built from TRBV20-1 and TRBJ1-5; 8 positions agree with TRBD1. The trim removed 5 bases at V and 0 bases at J, leaving 3 bases unmatched. This CDR3 has 14 residues. Germline CDR1 DFQATT, CDR2 SNEGSKA (reference sequence).

The chain joins TRBV7-2 to TRBJ2-1; TRBD2 is a possible D gene (6 bases). Deletions cut 5 bases from V and 3 bases from J, with 11 bases between. Germline CDR1 is SGHTA and CDR2 is FQGNSA. The CDR3 totals 14 residues. The CDR3 loop is CASSPQGLYNEQFF. DNA of the CDR3: TGTGCCAGCAGCCCCCAGGGACTCTACAATGAGCAGTTCTTC.

The chain joins TRBV4-1 to TRBJ1-5; D is ambiguous. With 2 bases removed from V and 5 bases from J, the gap between germline ends came to 7 bases. Germline V gene sequence: CDR1 MGHRA, CDR2 YSYEKL. The CDR3 covers 13 residues. The DNA of the CDR3 is TGCGCCAGCAGCCAAAGTGAAGATCAGCCCCAGCATTTT. Its translation is CASSQSEDQPQHF.

This clonotype was found a few times. The chain uses TRBV6-1 and TRBJ1-2; 7 positions agree with TRBD1. The V gene end was trimmed by 6 bases and the J gene end by 6 bases; junction bases not matched to a gene: 7. This CDR3 has 13 residues. CDR1 is MNHNS and CDR2 is SASEGT in the germline V gene. CDR3 DNA: TGTGCCAGCAGAGCAGGGGGTGTGGATGGCTACACCTTC. Translation: CASRAGGVDGYTF.

This clonotype has a count of ten or more. The chain is built from TRBV5-1 and TRBJ2-7, with a tentative D call TRBD2 (6 bases). The germline V gene encodes CDR1 SGHRS and CDR2 YFSETQ. The CDR3 spans 15 residues. V was cut by 6 bases and J by 0 bases, with 16 bases left in between. CDR3 protein: CASTPGLINSYEQYF. The CDR3 region has the DNA TGCGCCAGCACCCCGGGACTCATTAACTCCTACGAGCAGTACTTC.

This clonotype appeared a few times. This chain links TRBV7-2 with TRBJ1-5; possible D gene TRBD1, 5 bases. V was cut by 1 base and J by 2 bases, with 12 bases left in between. CDR3 length: 16 amino acids. Germline lookup yields CDR1 SGHTA and CDR2 FQGNSA. The CDR3 region has the DNA TGTGCCAGCAGCTTAGGTGCGGGGGTTGGCAATCAGCCCCAGCATTTT. Residues: CASSLGAGVGNQPQHF.

The table lists this clonotype with many counts. This rearrangement joins TRBV10-3 to TRBJ1-2, with 9 bases aligning to TRBD1. CDR1 and CDR2 from the germline V gene are ENHRY and SYGVKD. This CDR3 has 16 residues. Trimming took 0 bases from V and 4 from J; bases not matched to a gene: 6. The CDR3 DNA sequence: TGTGCCATCAGTGAGTCCCATGACAGGGGGGTCTATGGCTACACCTTC. Translated, it gives CAISESHDRGVYGYTF.

CDR3 DNA sequence: TGTGCCAGCAGTCCGACTAGCTTTAGTGAGCAGTTCTTC. This sequence encodes CASSPTSFSEQFF. The chain uses TRBV3-1 and TRBJ2-1, with 7 bases lining up with TRBD2. There are 13 residues in the CDR3. The ends lost 6 bases at V and 9 bases at J; junction bases unmatched: 8. CDR1 is LGHDT and CDR2 is YNNKEL in the germline V gene (reference sequence).

This sequence joins TRBV6-2 or TRBV6-3 and TRBJ2-1; 9 bases map to TRBD1. The germline V gene has CDR1 MNHEY and CDR2 SVGEGT. After removal of 7 bases from V and 7 bases from J, the junction contained 14 bases not matched to a gene. CDR3 length equals 16 residues. The CDR3 reads CASTNLRTGAGNEQFF. The CDR3 DNA is TGTGCCAGCACCAACCTTAGGACAGGGGCGGGGAATGAGCAGTTCTTC.